What follows are 20 T cell receptor beta chains derived from one specimen sequenced in a study of blood T cell repertoires in COVID-19. Here immunoSEQ multiplex PCR was the method, and the copy in TCRdb shows in-frame clones only, minus some. Here the sample spans some 48,000 clones, 86% being singletons. Sequencing was performed on peripheral blood. These receptors all stem from a human donor in a cohort sampled during active COVID-19.

The chain uses TRBV3-1 (or the pseudogene TRBV3-2) and TRBJ2-7; TRBD1 agrees at 7 bases. CDR1 and CDR2 from the germline V gene are LGHDT and YNNKEL (reference sequence). With V trimmed by 6 bases and J by 2 bases, 4 bases remained unmatched. The CDR3 is made up of 13 amino acids. The CDR3 DNA reads TGTGCCAGCAGTAAACAGGGGCCCTACGAGCAGTACTTC. Amino acids: CASSKQGPYEQYF.

This clone was counted between two and nine times. V and J are TRBV4-1 and TRBJ2-6; a weak D match, TRBD2 (5 bases). Trimming pared 1 base from V and 2 bases from J, leaving 24 bases between. The CDR3 contains 21 residues. Germline-derived CDR1 and CDR2 are MGHRA and YSYEKL. The CDR3 DNA follows: TGCGCCAGCAGCCAAGGGGCCGTCCCAGGTAGGAGGAAAACTGGGGCCAACGTCCTGACTTTC. This translates into CASSQGAVPGRRKTGANVLTF.

The chain employs TRBV7-2 and TRBJ1-6, with TRBD1 matching over 10 bases. The CDR3 consists of 15 residues. Germline loops: CDR1 SGHTA, CDR2 FQGNSA. J gave up 10 bases and V 4 bases, and 7 bases lay outside the gene matches. The CDR3 nucleotides are TGTGCCAGCAGCTCACGACAGGGGGCTTACTCACCCCTCCACTTT. As protein: CASSSRQGAYSPLHF.

The chain carries TRBV7-6 and TRBJ2-3; TRBD1 is a possible D gene (5 bases). CDR3 length: 15 amino acids. The germline V gene encodes CDR1 SGHVS and CDR2 FNYEAQ. Trimming removed 1 base from V and 2 bases from J, with 10 bases in between. CDR3 in amino acids: CASSLVARVTDTQYF. CDR3 in DNA: TGTGCCAGCAGCTTAGTGGCCAGGGTCACAGATACGCAGTATTTT. Drawing the rest from reference TRBV7-6 and TRBJ2-3, the complete variable domain is GAGVSQSPRYKVTKRGQDVALRCDPISGHVSLYWYRQALGQGPEFLTYFNYEAQQDKSGLPNDRFSAERPEGSISTLTIQRTEQRDSAMYRCASSLVARVTDTQYFGPGTRLTVL.

CDR3 sequence (DNA): TGCAGCGTTGAGCGAGGGTTCGAGGAGCAGTACTTC. Translating gives CSVERGFEEQYF. This chain uses TRBV29-1 with TRBJ2-7; a weak D match, TRBD2 (5 bases). From germline, CDR1 is SQVTM and CDR2 ANQGSEA. The CDR3 contains 12 residues. Trimming took off 3 bases at V and 7 bases at J, with 13 bases between the two ends.

This clone was detected once. The chain employs TRBV7-2 and TRBJ2-5; 7 positions agree with TRBD2. Losses at the gene ends were 0 bases for V and 1 base for J; bases not matched to a gene: 2. The CDR3 contains 15 residues. The germline gives CDR1 SGHTA, CDR2 FQGNSA. The CDR3 sequence is CASSLARGVQETQYF. CDR3 coding DNA: TGTGCCAGCAGCTTAGCTCGGGGGGTCCAAGAGACCCAGTACTTC.

This chain connects TRBV18 to TRBJ2-7; 7 bases fit TRBD1. Per the germline V gene, CDR1 is KGHSH and CDR2 is LQKENI. The J segment lost 5 bases and the V segment lost 3 bases, leaving 10 bases of the junction unmatched. CDR3 size: 15 residues. Here the CDR3 reads CASSPRGGLFHEQYF. CDR3 in DNA: TGTGCCAGCTCACCCCGAGGGGGCCTATTCCACGAGCAGTACTTC.

This clone was recorded once. The chain links TRBV7-9 to TRBJ2-5, with 11 positions matching TRBD2. CDR3 length: 15 residues. CDR1 is SEHNR, CDR2 FQNEAQ, per germline (reference sequence). The V gene end was trimmed by 5 bases and the J gene end by 7 bases; junction bases not matched to a gene: 9. The CDR3 reads CASSLPGTSGTTQYF. The CDR3 DNA is TGTGCCAGCAGCCTACCCGGGACTAGCGGCACGACCCAGTACTTC.

This clone was seen a single time. The chain combines TRBV4-3 with TRBJ1-6; D uncertain. This CDR3 has 17 residues. Trimming took off 1 base at V and 0 bases at J, with 10 bases between the two ends. The germline V gene has CDR1 LGHNA and CDR2 YSLEER. The CDR3 is CASSQALQSSYNSPLHF. Here the CDR3 DNA reads TGCGCCAGCAGCCAAGCCCTACAGAGCTCCTATAATTCACCCCTCCACTTT.

The chain uses TRBV5-1 and TRBJ2-3; D is possibly TRBD1 (6 bases). Germline lookup yields CDR1 SGHRS and CDR2 YFSETQ. This CDR3 spans 14 amino acids. V gave up 6 bases and J gave up 4 bases, with 15 bases separating them. CDR3 loop: CASTTDRPADTQYF. DNA of the CDR3: TGCGCCAGCACAACCGACAGGCCCGCAGATACGCAGTATTTT.

The chain has TRBV3-1 (or the pseudogene TRBV3-2) and TRBJ2-3, with D perhaps TRBD1 (6 bases). The CDR3 sequence is 14 residues long. The germline V gene has CDR1 LGHDT and CDR2 YNNKEL (reference sequence). V was clipped by 6 bases and J by 4 bases, with 14 bases between them. The CDR3 protein is CASRYNRVADTQYF. The CDR3 region has the DNA TGTGCCAGCAGATACAACAGGGTCGCAGATACGCAGTATTTT.

The chain uses TRBV6-5 and TRBJ2-5, with D unresolved. The CDR3 sequence is 12 residues long. V was cut by 11 bases and J by 1 base, with 11 bases left in between. In germline, CDR1 is MNHEY, CDR2 SVGAGI. CDR3 sequence (DNA): TGTGCCTGCACGAGCTCCCAAGAGACCCAGTACTTC. It codes for CACTSSQETQYF.

This clone was seen a handful of times. The chain carries TRBV27 and TRBJ2-7; D gene uncertain. Trimming left V 2 bases short and J 3 bases short, with 8 bases between. In germline, CDR1 is MNHEY, CDR2 SMNVEV (reference sequence). The CDR3 consists of 13 residues. CDR3 bases: TGTGCCAGCAGTTTAGAGGTCAGCTACGAGCAGTACTTC. Translated, it gives CASSLEVSYEQYF.

V is TRBV5-1 and J is TRBJ2-1, with TRBD2 identical over 7 bases. The J segment lost 2 bases and the V segment lost 1 base, leaving 3 bases of the junction unmatched. In germline, CDR1 is SGHRS, CDR2 YFSETQ. This CDR3 region has 15 residues. CDR3 loop: CASSLPSGTYNEQFF. The CDR3, as DNA: TGCGCCAGCAGCTTGCCGAGCGGGACCTACAATGAGCAGTTCTTC.

The chain links TRBV7-9 to TRBJ1-1; TRBD1 agrees at 7 bases. This CDR3 has 16 amino acids. Germline V gene lookup returns CDR1 SEHNR and CDR2 FQNEAQ (reference sequence). The trim removed 2 bases at V and 0 bases at J, leaving 6 bases unmatched. The CDR3 DNA is TGTGCCAGCAGCTTAAGGTCCGGGACAGTGAACACTGAAGCTTTCTTT. It codes for CASSLRSGTVNTEAFF.

A remark on this clone: One end of the junction is discordant with germline, which a read error may explain. The chain links TRBV2 to TRBJ1-1; D gene unclear. The V gene's germline CDR1 is SNHLY and CDR2 FYNNEI. The CDR3 spans 14 residues. CDR3 sequence (DNA): TGTGCCAGCAGTGTTCTAGCCCCGAACTCTGAAGCTTTCTTT. Protein product: CASSVLAPNSEAFF.

This clone has just one count. The chain recombines TRBV29-1 with TRBJ1-4; 10 positions agree with TRBD1. With 5 bases clipped from V and 8 bases from J, the junction kept 8 bases outside the gene matches. The CDR3 runs 14 residues. Germline V gives CDR1 SQVTM, CDR2 ANQGSEA. This chain's CDR3 is CSVWDRGSGEKLFF. DNA for the CDR3: TGCAGCGTTTGGGACAGGGGTTCTGGAGAAAAACTGTTTTTT.

The chain joins TRBV29-1 to TRBJ2-2, with 9 bases fitting TRBD2. Unmatched junction bases numbered 0, after V lost 4 bases and J lost 0 bases. From germline, CDR1 is SQVTM and CDR2 ANQGSEA. The CDR3 has 14 amino acids. CDR3 nucleotides: TGCAGCGTTGGACTAGCGGCGAACACCGGGGAGCTGTTTTTT. Translation gives CSVGLAANTGELFF.

The gene calls are TRBV7-8 and TRBJ1-1; D gene unclear. Trimming left V 0 bases short and J 9 bases short, with 11 bases between. The CDR3 contains 13 residues. Germline V lookup: CDR1 SGHVS, CDR2 FQNEAQ. DNA of the CDR3: TGTGCCAGCAGCTTAGCGGGCAGCGGGCAAGCTTTCTTT. Its translation: CASSLAGSGQAFF.

This sequence joins TRBV6-5 and TRBJ2-5; 7 nucleotides align to TRBD1. V shed 0 bases and J 4 bases; nucleotides not matched to a gene: 2. CDR3 length: 14 residues. Germline V gene lookup returns CDR1 MNHEY and CDR2 SVGAGI. CDR3 nucleotides: TGTGCCAGCAGTTACTCCCCAGGGGGAGAGACCCAGTACTTC. Its protein product is CASSYSPGGETQYF.